This T cell receptor beta chain was sequenced for a study of metastatic and nonmetastatic thyroid tumors. At the level of the study: Comparative analysis of repertoires was undertaken across blood and tumor or nodule tissue obtained from malignant and benign thyroid patients. Regarding the study as a whole: Malignant tumors reportedly showed significantly higher TCR beta diversity than benign nodules in both blood and tumor.

Thyroid surgery had not been preceded by any treatment in any patient. Note on this clone: The antigen remains unidentified.

TCRdb reanalyzed the PCR reads with MiXCR. The sample consists of roughly 14,000 clones, over 3.5% of them appearing once. Sequenced: tumor tissue. This TCR derives from a female donor with papillary thyroid cancer or a benign thyroid nodule (not recorded which). Some clones in this sample may be carry-over from other donors' samples.

The CDR3 spells CASSTYRDIGDTEAFF. The CDR3 DNA follows: TGTGCCAGCAGTACATACCGGGACATAGGTGACACTGAAGCTTTCTTT. The chain uses TRBV28 and TRBJ1-1; TRBD1 might be the D (6 bases). The CDR3 is 16 residues long. Trimming took 5 bases from V and 3 from J, leaving 19 bases between them. The germline V gene encodes CDR1 MDHEN and CDR2 SYDVKM.